Listed here are 2 T cell receptor beta chains from one sample, sequenced in a study of blood T cell repertoires in COVID-19. Profiling relied on immunoSEQ multiplex PCR, and the TCRdb table lists in-frame clones only, not all of them. This sample carries around 300,000 clones, 80% to 90% of them seen once, and the ten largest clones take 6.3%. What was sequenced was peripheral blood. These receptors all stem from a woman aged 50 to 60 with COVID-19, enrolled during active disease.

CDR3 DNA sequence: TGTGCCAGCAGCTCACGTACAGACAGTCCGGAGTTTGAAGCTTTCTTT. Its translation: CASSSRTDSPEFEAFF. The chain uses TRBV7-9 and TRBJ1-1, with D possibly being TRBD1 (5 bases). There are 16 residues in the CDR3. Per the germline V gene, CDR1 is SEHNR and CDR2 is FQNEAQ (reference sequence). The V end lost 4 bases, the J end lost 7 bases, and 22 bases lay between the germline ends. The variable domain in full, completed from reference TRBV7-9 and TRBJ1-1, reads DTGVSQNPRHKITKRGQNVTFRCDPISEHNRLYWYRQTLGQGPEFLTYFQNEAQLEKSRLLSDRFSAERPKGSFSTLEIQRTEQGDSAMYLCASSSRTDSPEFEAFFGQGTRLTVV.

V and J are TRBV11-2 and TRBJ1-5; 10 positions match TRBD1. The CDR3 length is 17 residues. Trimming removed 3 bases from V and 2 bases from J; junction bases left unmatched: 7. CDR1 SGHAT and CDR2 FQNNGV come from the germline V gene. The CDR3 DNA follows: TGTGCCAGCAGCTTGAGACAGGGGGCTCGGGGCAATCAGCCCCAGCATTTT. Translation gives CASSLRQGARGNQPQHF. Full variable domain (remainder filled in from reference TRBV11-2 and TRBJ1-5): EAGVAQSPRYKIIEKRQSVAFWCNPISGHATLYWYQQILGQGPKLLIQFQNNGVVDDSQLPKDRFSAERLKGVDSTLKIQPAKLEDSAVYLCASSLRQGARGNQPQHFGDGTRLSIL.